This T cell receptor beta chain was documented in a study of memory CD4+ T cells and cytomegalovirus serostatus. Turning to the study itself: Healthy Belgian adult donors included nine or ten CMV-positive and some 24 CMV-negative people.

Single viable CD3+CD4+CD8-CD45RO+ cells were sorted as the memory CD4+ T cells. Serum IgG to CMV pp150, pp28, p38 and p52 defined serostatus. Between the trimmed V and J ends, which lost 2 bases and 4 bases, there was a span of 11 bases. CDR1 is MGHRA and CDR2 is YSYEKL in the germline V gene. This CDR3 spans 14 amino acids. Authors' analysis steps: After removing out-of-frame reads, around 2 million distinct TCRbeta sequences remained. Sequenced by immunoSEQ multiplex PCR; TCRdb stores in-frame clones only, minus some. From that table come the V and J calls and clone size; the DNA was used to work out D and trimming. Of tens of thousands of clones listed, over 65% are singletons.

This receptor was obtained from an adult in good health and CMV-seronegative. Sequencing was done on a sample of memory CD4+ T cells from blood. The rearrangement links TRBV4-1 to TRBJ1-2; tentative D call: TRBD1 (6 bases). The CDR3 DNA reads as TGCGCCAGCAGCCAAAGAGGACAGATCTATGGCTACACCTTC. This codes for CASSQRGQIYGYTF.